This T cell receptor (beta chain) was captured in a study of cytomegalovirus exposure and HLA in healthy donors. Study results and limitations: Another analysis was done later, and it associated fewer than 20,000 TCR beta sequences with HLA alleles at 0.05 false discovery rate.

It was with 60 Vbeta and 13 Jbeta primers that the PCR ran. Profiling relied on immunoSEQ multiplex PCR, and the TCRdb table lists in-frame clones only, not all of them. The data show 80,000 to 95,000 clones, 60% to 80% seen once. The CDR3 contains 14 residues. Germline loops: CDR1 SGDLS, CDR2 YYNGEE. The trim removed 0 bases at V and 4 bases at J, leaving 3 bases unmatched. This clone was counted only a few times. As yet, its antigen is unknown. The chain combines TRBV9 with TRBJ1-1; 7 positions match TRBD1. The sequenced sample consisted of PBMCs. The sequence was collected from a woman aged 25-40 years in good health and CMV-seronegative. CDR3: CASSVGQGGTEAFF. The CDR3 nucleotides are TGTGCCAGCAGCGTAGGACAGGGAGGCACTGAAGCTTTCTTT.